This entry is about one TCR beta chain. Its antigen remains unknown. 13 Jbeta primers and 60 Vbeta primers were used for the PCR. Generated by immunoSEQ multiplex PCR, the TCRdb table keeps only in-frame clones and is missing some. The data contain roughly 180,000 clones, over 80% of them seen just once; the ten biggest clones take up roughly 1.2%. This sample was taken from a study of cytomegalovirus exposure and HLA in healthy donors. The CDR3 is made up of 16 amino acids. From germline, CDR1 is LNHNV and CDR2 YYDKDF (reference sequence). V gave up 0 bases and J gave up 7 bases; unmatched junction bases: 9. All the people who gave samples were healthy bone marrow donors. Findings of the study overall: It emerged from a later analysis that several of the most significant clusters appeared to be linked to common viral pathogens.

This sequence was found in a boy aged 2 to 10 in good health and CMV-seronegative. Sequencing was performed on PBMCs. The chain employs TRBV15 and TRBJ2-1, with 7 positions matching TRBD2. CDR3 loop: CATSRDLGGRVNEQFF. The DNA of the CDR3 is TGTGCCACCAGCAGAGATCTGGGTGGGAGGGTAAATGAGCAGTTCTTC.